This TCR beta chain derives from a study of blood T cell repertoires in COVID-19. On the study more broadly: PBMCs, B-cell-depleted T cells, or T cells provided the cDNA or gDNA that made up the material.

In the authors' methods: Reference gene primers were amplified, and this amplification served to estimate nucleated cell counts. Libraries were prepared by immunoSEQ multiplex PCR; TCRdb keeps only in-frame clonotypes and omits some of them. V and J calls plus clone size are reproduced from that table; the DNA served to infer D and trimming. Of about 54,000 clones in the sample, around 90% were seen once. Looked up from germline, CDR1 is KGHSH and CDR2 is LQKENI. With 6 bases clipped from V and 1 base from J, the junction kept 4 bases outside the gene matches. The CDR3 loop spans 15 amino acids. This clone was observed a single time.

The V call is TRBV18, the J call TRBJ2-3, with 10 positions matching TRBD2. The specimen was peripheral blood. The source is a human donor in a cohort sampled during active COVID-19. Here the CDR3 reads CASSLLAGRTDTQYF. The CDR3 DNA reads as TGTGCCAGCTCCTTACTAGCGGGGCGCACAGATACGCAGTATTTT.